This record covers a single TCR beta chain. This sample is part of a study of T cell changes during pregnancy in multiple sclerosis. Clones were read by immunoSEQ multiplex PCR, and TCRdb kept only the in-frame ones, dropping some. The sample has around 88,000 clones; 85% to 95% are singletons. The sample in question was peripheral blood, obtained in the first trimester of pregnancy. The clonotype originates from a female donor with multiple sclerosis, enrolled in a pregnancy study.

CDR3 DNA sequence: TGTGCCAGCAGTGTGGCTACAGGGTGGGGGAATCAGCCCCAGCATTTT. Translation: CASSVATGWGNQPQHF. V and J are TRBV28 and TRBJ1-5; TRBD1 might be the D (6 bases). The germline V gene has CDR1 MDHEN and CDR2 SYDVKM. V lost 5 bases and J 4 bases, leaving 18 bases between the germline ends. CDR3 length: 16 residues.